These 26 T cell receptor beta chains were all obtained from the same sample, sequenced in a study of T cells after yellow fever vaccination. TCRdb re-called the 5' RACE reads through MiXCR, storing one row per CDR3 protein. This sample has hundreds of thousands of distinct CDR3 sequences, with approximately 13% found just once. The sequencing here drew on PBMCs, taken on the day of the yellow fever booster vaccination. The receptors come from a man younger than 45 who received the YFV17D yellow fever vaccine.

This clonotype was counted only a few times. CDR3 in amino acids: CASSQVGATGGYYEQYF. The CDR3 nucleotides are TGCGCCAGCAGCCAAGTGGGGGCGACAGGGGGATACTACGAGCAGTACTTC. The chain has TRBV4-3 and TRBJ2-7, with 9 bases aligning to TRBD1. The germline V gene encodes CDR1 LGHNA and CDR2 YSLEER. V lost 1 base and J lost 3; bases outside the gene matches: 10. This CDR3 region has 17 residues.

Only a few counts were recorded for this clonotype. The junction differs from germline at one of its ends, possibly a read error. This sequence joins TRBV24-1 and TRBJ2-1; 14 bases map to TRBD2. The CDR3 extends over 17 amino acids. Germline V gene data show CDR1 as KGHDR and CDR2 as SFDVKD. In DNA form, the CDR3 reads TGTGCCACCAGTGATGCATCCGGGACTAGCGGGAGTAATGAGCAGTCCTTC. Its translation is CATSDASGTSGSNEQSF.

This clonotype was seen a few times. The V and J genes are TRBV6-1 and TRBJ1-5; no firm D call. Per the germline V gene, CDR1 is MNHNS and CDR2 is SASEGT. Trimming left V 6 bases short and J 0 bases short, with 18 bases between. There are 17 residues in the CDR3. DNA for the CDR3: TGTGCCAGCAGCGAGGATCCGGGCTCGAATAGCAATCAGCCCCAGCATTTT. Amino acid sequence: CASSEDPGSNSNQPQHF.

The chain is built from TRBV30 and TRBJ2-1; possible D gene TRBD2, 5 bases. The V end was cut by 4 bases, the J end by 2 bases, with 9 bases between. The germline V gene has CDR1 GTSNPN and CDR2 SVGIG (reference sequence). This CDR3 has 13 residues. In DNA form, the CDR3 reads TGTGCCTGGACCAGCGGAACCTACAATGAGCAGTTCTTC. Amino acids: CAWTSGTYNEQFF.

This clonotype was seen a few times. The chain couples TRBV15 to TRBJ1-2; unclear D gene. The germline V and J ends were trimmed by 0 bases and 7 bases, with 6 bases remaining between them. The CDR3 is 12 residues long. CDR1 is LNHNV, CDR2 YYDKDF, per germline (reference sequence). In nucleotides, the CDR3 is TGTGCCACCAGCAGAGAATCTGGTGGCTACACCTTC. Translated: CATSRESGGYTF.

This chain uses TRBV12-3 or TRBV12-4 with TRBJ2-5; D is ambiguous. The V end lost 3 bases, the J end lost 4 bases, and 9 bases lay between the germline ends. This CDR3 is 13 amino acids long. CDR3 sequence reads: CASSFEQRETQYF. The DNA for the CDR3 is TGTGCCAGCAGTTTCGAACAGCGAGAGACCCAGTACTTC.

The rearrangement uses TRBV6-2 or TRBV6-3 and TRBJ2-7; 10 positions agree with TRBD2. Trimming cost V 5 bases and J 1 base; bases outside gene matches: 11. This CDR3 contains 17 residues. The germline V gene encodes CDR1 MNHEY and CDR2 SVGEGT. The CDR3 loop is CASSATHWTSGSYEQYF. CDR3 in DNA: TGTGCCAGCAGTGCTACACATTGGACTAGCGGATCCTACGAGCAGTACTTC.

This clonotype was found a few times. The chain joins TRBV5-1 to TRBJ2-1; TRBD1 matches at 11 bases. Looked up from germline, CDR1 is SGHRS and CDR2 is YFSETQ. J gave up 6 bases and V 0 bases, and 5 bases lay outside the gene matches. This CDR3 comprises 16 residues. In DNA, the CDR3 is TGCGCCAGCAGCTTGGACCCCGGGACAGGGGGCAATGAGCAGTTCTTC. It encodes CASSLDPGTGGNEQFF.

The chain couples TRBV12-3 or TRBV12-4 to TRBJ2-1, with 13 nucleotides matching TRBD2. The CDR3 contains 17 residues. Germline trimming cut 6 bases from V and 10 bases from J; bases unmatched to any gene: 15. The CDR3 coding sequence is TGTGCCAGCAGAGCCGGGACTAGCGGGATTGCTTCCCGGGAGCAGTTCTTC. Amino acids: CASRAGTSGIASREQFF.

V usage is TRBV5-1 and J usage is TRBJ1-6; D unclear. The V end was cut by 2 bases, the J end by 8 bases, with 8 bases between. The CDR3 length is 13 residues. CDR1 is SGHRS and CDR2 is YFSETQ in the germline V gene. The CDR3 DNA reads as TGCGCCAGCAGCTTCCGGGAGGATTCACCCCTCCACTTT. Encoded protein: CASSFREDSPLHF.

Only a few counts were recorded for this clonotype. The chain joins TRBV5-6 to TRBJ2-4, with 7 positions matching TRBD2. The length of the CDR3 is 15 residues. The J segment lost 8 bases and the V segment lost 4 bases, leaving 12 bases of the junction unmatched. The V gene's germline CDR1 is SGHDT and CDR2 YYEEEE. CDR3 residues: CASSPDRGVRDIQYF. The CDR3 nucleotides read TGTGCCAGCAGCCCGGATCGGGGGGTGAGAGACATTCAGTACTTC.

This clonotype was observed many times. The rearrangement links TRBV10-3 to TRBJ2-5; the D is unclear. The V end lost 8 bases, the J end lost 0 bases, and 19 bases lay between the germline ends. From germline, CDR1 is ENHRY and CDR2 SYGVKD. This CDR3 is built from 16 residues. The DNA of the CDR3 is TGTGCCATCTCACAATTCACACCAGCCTACCAAGAGACCCAGTACTTC. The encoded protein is CAISQFTPAYQETQYF.

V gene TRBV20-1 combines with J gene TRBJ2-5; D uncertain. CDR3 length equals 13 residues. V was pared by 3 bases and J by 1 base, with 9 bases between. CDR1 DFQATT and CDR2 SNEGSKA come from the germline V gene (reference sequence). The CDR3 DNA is TGCAGTGCTAGGGATGGAAGCCAAGAGACCCAGTACTTC. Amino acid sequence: CSARDGSQETQYF.

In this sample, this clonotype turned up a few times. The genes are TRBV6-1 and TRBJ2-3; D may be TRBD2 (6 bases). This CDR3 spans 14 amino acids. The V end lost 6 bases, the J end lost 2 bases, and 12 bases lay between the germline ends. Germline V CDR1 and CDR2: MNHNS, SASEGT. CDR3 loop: CASSRDWNTDTQYF. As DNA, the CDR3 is TGTGCCAGCAGCCGGGACTGGAACACAGATACGCAGTATTTT.

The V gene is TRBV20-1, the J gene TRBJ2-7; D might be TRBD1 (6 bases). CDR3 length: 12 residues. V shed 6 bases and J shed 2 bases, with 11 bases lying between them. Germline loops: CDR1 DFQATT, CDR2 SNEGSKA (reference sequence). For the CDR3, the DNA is TGCAGTGCAACAACAGGGCCCTACGAGCAGTACTTC. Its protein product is CSATTGPYEQYF.

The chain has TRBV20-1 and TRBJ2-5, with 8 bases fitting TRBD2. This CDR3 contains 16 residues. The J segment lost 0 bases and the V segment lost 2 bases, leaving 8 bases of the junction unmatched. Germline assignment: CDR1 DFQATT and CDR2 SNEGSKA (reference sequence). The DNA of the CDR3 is TGCAGTGCTAGAAACTTACTAGCGGCGTACCAAGAGACCCAGTACTTC. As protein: CSARNLLAAYQETQYF.

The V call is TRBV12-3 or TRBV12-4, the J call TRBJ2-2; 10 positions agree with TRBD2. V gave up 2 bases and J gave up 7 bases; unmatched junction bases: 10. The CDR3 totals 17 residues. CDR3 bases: TGTGCCAGCAGTTTAAGGCGAAGCGGGAGGGCCCACGGGGAGCTGTTTTTT. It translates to CASSLRRSGRAHGELFF.

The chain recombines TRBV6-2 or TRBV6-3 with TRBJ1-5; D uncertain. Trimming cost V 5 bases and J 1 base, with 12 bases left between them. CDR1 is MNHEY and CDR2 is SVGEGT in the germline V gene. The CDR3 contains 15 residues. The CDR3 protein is CASSAPDISNQPQHF. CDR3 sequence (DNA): TGTGCCAGCAGTGCCCCCGACATCAGCAATCAGCCCCAGCATTTT.

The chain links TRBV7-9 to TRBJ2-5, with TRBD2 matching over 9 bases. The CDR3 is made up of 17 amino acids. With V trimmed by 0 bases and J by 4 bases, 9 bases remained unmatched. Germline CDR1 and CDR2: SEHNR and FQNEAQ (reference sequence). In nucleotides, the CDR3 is TGTGCCAGCAGCTTAGCGTACGGGCGGGAGGGCCGAGAGACCCAGTACTTC. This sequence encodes CASSLAYGREGRETQYF.

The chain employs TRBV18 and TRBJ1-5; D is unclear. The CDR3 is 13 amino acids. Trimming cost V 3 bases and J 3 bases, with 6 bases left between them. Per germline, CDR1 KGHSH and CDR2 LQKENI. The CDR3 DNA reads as TGTGCCAGCTCACCCAGCCCCAATCAGCCCCAGCATTTT. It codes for CASSPSPNQPQHF.

The DNA for the CDR3 is TGCAGTGCTAGACGCCGGACAGGATCCAATGGCTACACCTTC. Its protein product is CSARRRTGSNGYTF. The V gene is TRBV20-1, the J gene TRBJ1-2, with 7 bases identical to TRBD1. V lost 2 bases and J lost 6; bases outside the gene matches: 9. This CDR3 contains 14 residues. Germline CDR1 reads DFQATT; CDR2 reads SNEGSKA (reference sequence).

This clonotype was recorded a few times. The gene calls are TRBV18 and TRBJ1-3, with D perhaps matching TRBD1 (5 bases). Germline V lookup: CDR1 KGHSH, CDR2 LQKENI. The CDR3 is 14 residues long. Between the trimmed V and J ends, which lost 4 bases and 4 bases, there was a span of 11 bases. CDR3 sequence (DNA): TGTGCCAGCTCACGTCAGGGAGGCGGAAACACCATATATTTT. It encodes CASSRQGGGNTIYF. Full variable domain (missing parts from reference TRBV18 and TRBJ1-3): NAGVMQNPRHLVRRRGQEARLRCSPMKGHSHVYWYRQLPEEGLKFMVYLQKENIIDESGMPKERFSAEFPKEGPSILRIQQVVRGDSAAYFCASSRQGGGNTIYFGEGSWLTVV.

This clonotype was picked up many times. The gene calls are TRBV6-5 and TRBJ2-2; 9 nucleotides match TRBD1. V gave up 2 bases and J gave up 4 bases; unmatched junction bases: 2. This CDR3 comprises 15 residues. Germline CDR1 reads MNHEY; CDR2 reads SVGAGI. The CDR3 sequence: CASSYPGQGTGELFF. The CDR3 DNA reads TGTGCCAGCAGTTACCCGGGACAGGGCACCGGGGAGCTGTTTTTT.

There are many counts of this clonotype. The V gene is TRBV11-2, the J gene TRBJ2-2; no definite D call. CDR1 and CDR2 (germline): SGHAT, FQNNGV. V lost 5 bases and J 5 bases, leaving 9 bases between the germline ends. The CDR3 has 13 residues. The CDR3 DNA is TGTGCCAGCAGCCCACAATGGACCGGGGAGCTGTTTTTT. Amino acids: CASSPQWTGELFF.

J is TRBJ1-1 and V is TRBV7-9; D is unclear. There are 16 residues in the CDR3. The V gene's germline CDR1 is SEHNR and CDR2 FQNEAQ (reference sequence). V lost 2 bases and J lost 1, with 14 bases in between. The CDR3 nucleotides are TGTGCCAGCAGCTTACTGGGGAAGTCGGCGAACACTGAAGCTTTCTTT. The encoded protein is CASSLLGKSANTEAFF.

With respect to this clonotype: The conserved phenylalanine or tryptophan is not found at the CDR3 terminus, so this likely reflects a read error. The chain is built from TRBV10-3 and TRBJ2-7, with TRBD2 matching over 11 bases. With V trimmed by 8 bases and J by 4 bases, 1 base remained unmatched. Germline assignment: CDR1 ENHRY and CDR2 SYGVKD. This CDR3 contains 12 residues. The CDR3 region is CAIGTSGYEQYL. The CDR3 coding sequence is TGTGCCATCGGGACTAGCGGTTACGAGCAGTACCTC.